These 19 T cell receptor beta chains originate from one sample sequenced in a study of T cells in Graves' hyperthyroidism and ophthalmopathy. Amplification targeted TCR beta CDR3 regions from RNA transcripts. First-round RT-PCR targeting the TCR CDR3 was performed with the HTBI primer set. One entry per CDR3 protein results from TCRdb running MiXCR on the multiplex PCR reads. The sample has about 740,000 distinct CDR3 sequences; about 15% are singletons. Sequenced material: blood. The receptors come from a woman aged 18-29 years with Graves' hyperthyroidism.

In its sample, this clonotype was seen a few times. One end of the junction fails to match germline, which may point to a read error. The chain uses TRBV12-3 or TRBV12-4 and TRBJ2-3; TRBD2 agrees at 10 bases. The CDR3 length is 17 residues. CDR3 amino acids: CASSPRASGSGTDTRYF. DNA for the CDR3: TGTGCCAGCAGTCCCCGGGCTAGCGGGAGTGGCACAGATACGCGGTATTTT.

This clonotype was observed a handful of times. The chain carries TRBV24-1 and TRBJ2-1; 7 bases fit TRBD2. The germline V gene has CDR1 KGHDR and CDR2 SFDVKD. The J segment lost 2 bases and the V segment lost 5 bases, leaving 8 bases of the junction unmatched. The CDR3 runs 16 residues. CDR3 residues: CATSVVGGSTYNEQFF. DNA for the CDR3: TGTGCCACCAGTGTTGTCGGCGGGAGTACCTACAATGAGCAGTTCTTC.

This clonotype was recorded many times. The CDR3 protein is CASSPIDRGRPYEQYF. The CDR3 coding sequence is TGTGCCAGCAGTCCCATCGACAGGGGGCGCCCCTACGAGCAGTACTTC. The J gene is TRBJ2-7, the V gene TRBV28; 10 bases fit TRBD1. CDR1 and CDR2 (germline): MDHEN, SYDVKM. There are 16 residues in the CDR3. With 5 bases clipped from V and 2 bases from J, the junction kept 9 bases outside the gene matches.

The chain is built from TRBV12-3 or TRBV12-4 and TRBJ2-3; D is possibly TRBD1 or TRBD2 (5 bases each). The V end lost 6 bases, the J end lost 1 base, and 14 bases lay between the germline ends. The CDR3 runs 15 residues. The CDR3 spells CASRSRDLRTDTQYF. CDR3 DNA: TGTGCCAGCAGGAGCCGGGACCTACGCACAGATACGCAGTATTTT.

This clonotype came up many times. CDR3 sequence reads: CASSTGPGEAFF. CDR3 DNA: TGTGCCAGCAGTACAGGACCGGGTGAAGCTTTCTTT. The chain has TRBV12-3 or TRBV12-4 and TRBJ1-1; possible D gene TRBD1, 5 bases. V shed 5 bases and J shed 7 bases, with 11 bases lying between them. The length of the CDR3 is 12 residues.

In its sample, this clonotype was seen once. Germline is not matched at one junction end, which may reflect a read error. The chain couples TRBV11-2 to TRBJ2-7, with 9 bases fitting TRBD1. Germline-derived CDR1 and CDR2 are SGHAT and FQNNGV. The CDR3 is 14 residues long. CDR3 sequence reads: CATSVRDRAYEQYF. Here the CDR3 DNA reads TGTGCCACCAGCGTCCGGGACAGGGCCTACGAGCAGTACTTC.

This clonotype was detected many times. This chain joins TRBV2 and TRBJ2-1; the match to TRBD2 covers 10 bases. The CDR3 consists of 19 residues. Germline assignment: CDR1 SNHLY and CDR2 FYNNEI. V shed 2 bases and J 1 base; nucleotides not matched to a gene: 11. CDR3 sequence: CASSEIGLAGATSYNEQFF. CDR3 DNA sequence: TGTGCCAGCAGTGAAATAGGCCTAGCGGGAGCAACGTCCTACAATGAGCAGTTCTTC.

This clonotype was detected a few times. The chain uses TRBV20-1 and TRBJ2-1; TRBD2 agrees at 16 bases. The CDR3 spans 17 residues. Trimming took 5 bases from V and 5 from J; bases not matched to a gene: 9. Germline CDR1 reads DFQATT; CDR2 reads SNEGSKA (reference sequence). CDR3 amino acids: CSAPGTSGRAENNEQFF. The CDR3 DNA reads TGCAGTGCTCCCGGGACTAGCGGGAGGGCCGAGAACAATGAGCAGTTCTTC.

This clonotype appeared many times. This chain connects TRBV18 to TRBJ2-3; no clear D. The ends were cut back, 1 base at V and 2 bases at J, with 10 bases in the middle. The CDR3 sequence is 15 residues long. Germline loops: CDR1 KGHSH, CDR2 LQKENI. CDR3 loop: CASSPRYLFTDTQYF. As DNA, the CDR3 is TGTGCCAGCTCACCACGATACCTATTCACAGATACGCAGTATTTT.

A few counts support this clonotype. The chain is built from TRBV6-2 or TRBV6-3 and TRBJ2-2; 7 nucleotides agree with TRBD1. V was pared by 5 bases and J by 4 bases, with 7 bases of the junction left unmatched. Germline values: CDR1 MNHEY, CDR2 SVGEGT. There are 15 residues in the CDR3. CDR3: CASSRRQGRTGELFF. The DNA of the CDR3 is TGTGCCAGCAGTAGGAGACAGGGCCGCACCGGGGAGCTGTTTTTT.

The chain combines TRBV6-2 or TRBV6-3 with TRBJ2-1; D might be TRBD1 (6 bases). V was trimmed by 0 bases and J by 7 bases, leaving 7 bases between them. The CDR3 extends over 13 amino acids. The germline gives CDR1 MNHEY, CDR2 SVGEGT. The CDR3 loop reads CASSYSRGNEQFF. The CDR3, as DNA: TGTGCCAGCAGTTACTCGAGGGGGAATGAGCAGTTCTTC.

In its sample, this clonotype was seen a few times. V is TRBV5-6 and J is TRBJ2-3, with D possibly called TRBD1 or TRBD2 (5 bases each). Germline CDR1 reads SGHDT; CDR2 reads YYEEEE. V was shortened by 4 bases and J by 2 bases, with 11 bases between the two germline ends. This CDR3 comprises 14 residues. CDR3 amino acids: CASSLGDVTDTQYF. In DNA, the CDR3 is TGTGCCAGCAGCCTAGGGGACGTCACAGATACGCAGTATTTT.

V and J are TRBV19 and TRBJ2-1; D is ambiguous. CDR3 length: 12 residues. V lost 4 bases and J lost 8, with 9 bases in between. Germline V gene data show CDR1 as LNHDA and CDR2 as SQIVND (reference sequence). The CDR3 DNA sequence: TGTGCCAGTAGTACCCGCCTCTATGAGCAGTTCTTC. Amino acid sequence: CASSTRLYEQFF.

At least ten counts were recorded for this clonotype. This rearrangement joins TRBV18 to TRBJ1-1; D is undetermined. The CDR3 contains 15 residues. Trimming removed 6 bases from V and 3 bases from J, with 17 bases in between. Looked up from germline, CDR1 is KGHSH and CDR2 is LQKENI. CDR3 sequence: CASSPSPLTYTEAFF. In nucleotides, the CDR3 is TGTGCCAGCTCGCCCTCGCCCCTCACCTACACTGAAGCTTTCTTT.

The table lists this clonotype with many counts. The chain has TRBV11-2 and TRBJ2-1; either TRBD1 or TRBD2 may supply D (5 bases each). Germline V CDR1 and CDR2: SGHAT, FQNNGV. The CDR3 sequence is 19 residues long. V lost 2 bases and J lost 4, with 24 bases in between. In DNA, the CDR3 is TGTGCCAGCAGCTTAACTTGGTCCGGAAGCAGAGGGACGTACAATGAGCAGTTCTTC. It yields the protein CASSLTWSGSRGTYNEQFF.

The CDR3 region is CASSLAPRPGTGKGRTGELFF. The CDR3 bases are TGTGCCAGCAGCTTAGCCCCCCGTCCCGGGACAGGGAAAGGTAGAACCGGGGAGCTGTTTTTT. The chain links TRBV7-2 to TRBJ2-2; 9 positions agree with TRBD1. After removal of 0 bases from V and 5 bases from J, the junction contained 19 bases not matched to a gene. Germline assignment: CDR1 SGHTA and CDR2 FQGNSA. The CDR3 has 21 amino acids. Using reference TRBV7-2 and TRBJ2-2 for the parts outside the CDR3, the full variable domain is GAGVSQSPSNKVTEKGKDVELRCDPISGHTALYWYRQSLGQGLEFLIYFQGNSAPDKSGLPSDRFSAERTGGSVSTLTIQRTQQEDSAVYLCASSLAPRPGTGKGRTGELFFGEGSRLTVL.

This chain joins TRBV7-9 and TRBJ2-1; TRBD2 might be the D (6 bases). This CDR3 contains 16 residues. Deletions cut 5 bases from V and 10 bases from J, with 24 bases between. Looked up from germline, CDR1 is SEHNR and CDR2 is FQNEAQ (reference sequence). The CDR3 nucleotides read TGTGCCAGCAGCGGCGGGGTTGGCGGGGAGGTGATGGAGCAGTTCTTC. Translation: CASSGGVGGEVMEQFF.

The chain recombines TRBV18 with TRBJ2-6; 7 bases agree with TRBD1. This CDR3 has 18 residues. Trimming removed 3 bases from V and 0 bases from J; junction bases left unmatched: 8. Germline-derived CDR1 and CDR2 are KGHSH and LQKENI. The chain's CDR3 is CASSPLTGTLSGANVLTF. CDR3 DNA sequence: TGTGCCAGCTCACCCTTGACAGGGACCCTCTCTGGGGCCAACGTCCTGACTTTC.

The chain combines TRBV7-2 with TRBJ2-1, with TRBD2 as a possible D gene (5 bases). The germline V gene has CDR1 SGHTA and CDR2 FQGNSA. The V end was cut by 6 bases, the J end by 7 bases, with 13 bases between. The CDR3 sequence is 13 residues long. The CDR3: CASRPPGLNEQFF. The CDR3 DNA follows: TGTGCCAGCAGACCGCCGGGGTTAAATGAGCAGTTCTTC. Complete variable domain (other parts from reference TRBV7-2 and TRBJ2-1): GAGVSQSPSNKVTEKGKDVELRCDPISGHTALYWYRQSLGQGLEFLIYFQGNSAPDKSGLPSDRFSAERTGGSVSTLTIQRTQQEDSAVYLCASRPPGLNEQFFGPGTRLTVL.